This T cell receptor (beta chain) was found in a study of OX40 agonist ivuxolimab in advanced cancers. Germline V gene data show CDR1 as SGHTS and CDR2 as YDEGEE. The CDR3 is 15 residues long. J gave up 7 bases and V 3 bases, and 3 bases lay outside the gene matches. This clone was found once. What it binds is not known. General study points: CD8+ T cells were the subset that, on average, had more expanded clones than CD4+.

Repertoires were generated with immunoSEQ multiplex PCR, while TCRdb's copy carries only in-frame clones and drops some. This table has fewer than 95,000 clones, almost 85% appearing once. The source material was CD4+ or CD8+ T cells sorted from blood, sampled in a trial of the OX40 agonist ivuxolimab. The TCR originated in an adult with an advanced solid tumor such as melanoma, head and neck, liver or kidney cancer. The chain employs TRBV5-8 and TRBJ2-2; 13 bases match TRBD2. For the CDR3, the DNA is TGTGCCAGCAGCTCGGGACTAGCGGGGATCGGGGAGCTGTTTTTT. Translated, it gives CASSSGLAGIGELFF.